This T cell receptor beta chain appears in the sequencing data of a study of chemoradiotherapy in HPV16-positive cancers. Method: immunoSEQ multiplex PCR; TCRdb's copy keeps in-frame clones and lacks some. The sample shows fewer than 30,000 clones, roughly 94% of them seen only once. The CDR3 sequence is 17 residues long. With V trimmed by 0 bases and J by 1 base, 4 bases remained unmatched. CDR1 is SGHRS, CDR2 YFSETQ, per germline. The sample was gathered from a patient who underwent chemoradiotherapy. The receptor's source is a human donor with HPV-associated anogenital cancer. The chain combines TRBV5-1 with TRBJ2-3; 11 nucleotides agree with TRBD1. DNA for the CDR3: TGCGCCAGCAGCTTGGGGGGACAGGGGGTTGGCACAGATACGCAGTATTTT. Its translation: CASSLGGQGVGTDTQYF.